The text below deals with one TCR beta chain. The antigen remains unidentified. These data originate in a study of neoadjuvant nivolumab and ipilimumab in lung cancer. General observations from the study: Only two of four nivolumab-treated tumors gained richness and clonality by surgery. Only a single major-pathologic-response sample was available for clonality analysis. Higher pretherapy blood TCR richness went with higher resected-tumor richness. Resected tumors had greater TCR richness and clonality than uninvolved lung.

Data came from immunoSEQ multiplex PCR; TCRdb stores just in-frame clones and leaves some out. The repertoire consists of some 29,000 clones, with about 83% occurring once and the leading ten covering about 5.5%. The TCR was taken from an adult with non-small cell lung cancer. The specimen was tumor tissue, collected after neoadjuvant nivolumab, alone or with ipilimumab, at or shortly before surgery.

CDR3: CASSLLQGSQETQYF. The CDR3 coding sequence is TGTGCCAGCAGCCTTCTGCAAGGCAGCCAAGAGACCCAGTACTTC. The chain is built from TRBV5-6 and TRBJ2-5; no clear D. Per the germline V gene, CDR1 is SGHDT and CDR2 is YYEEEE. The CDR3 extends over 15 amino acids. With 4 bases removed from V and 1 base from J, the gap between germline ends came to 14 bases.